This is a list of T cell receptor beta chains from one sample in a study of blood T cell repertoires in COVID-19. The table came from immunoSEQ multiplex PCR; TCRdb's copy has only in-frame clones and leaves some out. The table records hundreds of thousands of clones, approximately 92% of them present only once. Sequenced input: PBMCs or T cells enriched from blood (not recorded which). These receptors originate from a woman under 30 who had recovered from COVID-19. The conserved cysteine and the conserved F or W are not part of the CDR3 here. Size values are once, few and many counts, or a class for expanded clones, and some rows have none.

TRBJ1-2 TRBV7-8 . ASSLTLTEYYGYT
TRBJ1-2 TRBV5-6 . ASSSVTGTYGYT
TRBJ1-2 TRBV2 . ASTEGREGYT
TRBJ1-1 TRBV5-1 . ASSLGQGVNTEAF
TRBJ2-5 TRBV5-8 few ASLEGSSGVQETQY
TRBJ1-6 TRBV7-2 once ASSFSTGGLSPLH
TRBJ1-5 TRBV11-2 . ASSLLSGQGNQPQH
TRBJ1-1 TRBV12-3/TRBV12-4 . ASSLMGTGGAF
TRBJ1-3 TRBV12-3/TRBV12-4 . ASSFKGANTIY
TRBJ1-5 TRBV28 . ASSLLGQGYQPQH
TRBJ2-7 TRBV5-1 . ASSVTGATAYEQY
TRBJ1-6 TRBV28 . ASRVRESYNSPLH
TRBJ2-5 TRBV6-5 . ASSYDSHQETQY
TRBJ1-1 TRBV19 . ASSAGQVTEAF
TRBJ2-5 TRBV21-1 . ASSNRTSSGETQY
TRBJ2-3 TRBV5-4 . ASSLGASGGSTDTQY
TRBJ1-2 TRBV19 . ASSPGGGVFNYGYT
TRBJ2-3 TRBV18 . ASSPIQEWSTDTQY
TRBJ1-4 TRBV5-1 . ASSGKTGSNEKLF
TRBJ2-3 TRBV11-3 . ASSRTGSTDTQY
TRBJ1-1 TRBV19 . ASSSQATEAF
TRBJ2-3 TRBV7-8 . ASSFRESTDTQY
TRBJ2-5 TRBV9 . ASSVGLDSNLETQY
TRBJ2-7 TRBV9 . ASSAPPPGMGEQY
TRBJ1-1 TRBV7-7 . ASSPVQGERLAF
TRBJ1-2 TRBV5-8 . ASSLDRGLPYT
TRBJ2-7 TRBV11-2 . ASSFGKPYEQY
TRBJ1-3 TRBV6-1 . ASSDGQPGNTIY
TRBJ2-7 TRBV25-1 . ASGPGQSLSGQY
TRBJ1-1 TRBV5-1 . ASSLAGSIFSTEAF
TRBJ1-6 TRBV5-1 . ARGRASRSPLH
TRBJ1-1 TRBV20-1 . SASYGRNTEAF
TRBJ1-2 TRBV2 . ASSEGILGYT
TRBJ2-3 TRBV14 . ASSQTSSSGGTDTQY
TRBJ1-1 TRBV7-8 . ASSPGQGRTEAF
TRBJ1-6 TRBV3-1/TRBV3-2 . ASSARDRELGSPLH
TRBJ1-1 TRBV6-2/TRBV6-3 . ASSYSTGGPSNTEAF
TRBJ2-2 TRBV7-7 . ASSLDRGTGELF
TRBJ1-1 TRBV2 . ASREGGALGSEAF
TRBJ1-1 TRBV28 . ASRTTGGPTTAF
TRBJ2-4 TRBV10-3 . AISERTGDPSKNIQY
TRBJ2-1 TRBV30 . AWKPGLAGGNEQF
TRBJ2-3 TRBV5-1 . ASSFSGNIGDTQY
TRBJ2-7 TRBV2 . ASVAGNEQY
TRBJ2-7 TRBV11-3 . ASSFPGRHTYEQY
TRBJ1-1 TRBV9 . ASSANDRGSEAF
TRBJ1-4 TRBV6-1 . ASSELGTGLEKLF
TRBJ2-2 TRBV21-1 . ASSKGSEDREPTGELF
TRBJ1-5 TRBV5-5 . ASSLGQANQPQH
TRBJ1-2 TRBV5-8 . ASSWRRNYGYT
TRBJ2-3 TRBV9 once ASSVNGGSTDTQY
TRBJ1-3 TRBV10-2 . ASSPGQGPSGNTIY
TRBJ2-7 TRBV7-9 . ASSYLGPSYEQY
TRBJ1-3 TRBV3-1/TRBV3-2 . ASRHSQGVTGNTIY
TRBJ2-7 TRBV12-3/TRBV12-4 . ASSSFYEQY